The T cell receptor (beta chain) under discussion was sequenced for a study of T cell repertoires in cytomegalovirus infection (dated by TCRdb to the late 2010s). In terms of the full investigation: Recently identified HLA-C-restricted CMV epitopes, whose presentation resists viral immunomodulation, were targeted by peptide stimulations together with well-studied HLA-B-restricted epitopes. The HLA type of each donor mattered for the analysis, because public TCR beta signatures pointed to carriage of CMV infection along with the matching HLA type. Beyond this particular receptor, the publication reports: In the ex vivo response, HLA-C-restricted CMV-specific TCR beta clonotypes were dominant, and in two of eight donors the single most frequent clonotype came from this HLA-C-restricted group. Cumulative frequency of public TCR beta family members discriminated carriers of CMV infection plus the relevant HLA type in this cohort and an independent roughly 330-donor cohort.

The sample's treatment or condition label is to be understood as: in vitro stimulation with specific CMV peptide epitopes to enrich CMV-specific T cells. The sample was run on an Illumina HiSeq 1500. TCRdb itself trimmed the public reads at Q25 with fastp, ran MiXCR and retained productive beta chains. Each CDR3 protein gets just one entry, which takes the most common genes and DNA from the rows behind it. The sample data list some 920,000 distinct CDR3 sequences, and around 32% of these were observed just once. The ten largest make up 11% to 15% of the sample. About this clonotype: The antigen it recognizes is unknown. Nothing much larger sits one base from this clone, and base qualities are not available.

The germline V gene (reference sequence) sets CDR1 to MNHEY and CDR2 to SMNVEV. From its cysteine to its phenylalanine, the CDR3 spans 13 amino acids. Of all the DNA, just the CDR3 is kept, 39 bases in frame from base 1. V is reduced by 8 bases and J by 9 bases, leaving a spacing of 14 bases between them. The TCR was taken from a human donor in good health (CMV status not recorded). Some clones in this sample may be carry-over from other donors' samples. The chain is assembled from TRBV27 and TRBJ1-6; D gene: possibly TRBD1, on 5 matching bases. The source was cultured CD8+ T cells from PBMCs, collected from culture after CMV antigen stimulation. CDR3 loop: CASGAAAVSPLHF. The nucleotide sequence reads TGTGCCAGCGGGGCGGCAGCAGTTTCACCCCTCCACTTT.